This entry lists 7 T cell receptor beta chains sequenced from one sample in a study of regulatory T cells in long-lasting Graves disease. According to the study, TCR beta libraries were built with iRepertoire HTBI primers and CDR3-region Arm-PCR. TCRdb re-called the multiplex PCR reads through MiXCR, storing one row per CDR3 protein. This sample has hundreds of thousands of distinct CDR3 sequences, with approximately 13% found just once. Time point of the sample: newly diagnosed GD, antithyroid drugs for less than 3 months. RNA extracted from PBMCs served as the sequencing template. This sample was shared with a second study, whose subject was T cells in Graves' hyperthyroidism and ophthalmopathy.

The sample in question was peripheral blood mononuclear cells (PBMCs), obtained at new diagnosis, from a patient treated with antithyroid drugs. The receptors derive from a man younger than 40 with Graves disease.

The chain recombines TRBV5-1 with TRBJ2-2; D is uncertain. V lost 4 bases, J lost 5 bases, and 9 bases lay in between. CDR3 length equals 13 residues. Germline assignment: CDR1 SGHRS and CDR2 YFSETQ. CDR3 sequence (DNA): TGCGCCAGCAGCATCGAGCAAACCGGGGAGCTGTTTTTT. It translates to CASSIEQTGELFF.

A few counts support this clonotype. V gene TRBV29-1 combines with J gene TRBJ2-1, with D tentatively TRBD1 (6 bases). The CDR3 contains 16 residues. Germline V lookup: CDR1 SQVTM, CDR2 ANQGSEA. V was cut by 3 bases and J by 7 bases, with 22 bases left in between. Here the CDR3 DNA reads TGCAGCGTTGACTTGGCAGGGGCACCTCTTGGGAATGAGCAGTTCTTC. Its translation is CSVDLAGAPLGNEQFF.

This clonotype was seen at least ten times. The chain uses TRBV7-2 and TRBJ2-1, with 10 bases identical to TRBD2. V dropped 5 bases and J dropped 2; count of bases not matched to a gene: 6. The germline V gene encodes CDR1 SGHTA and CDR2 FQGNSA. This CDR3 spans 16 amino acids. The CDR3 nucleotides read TGTGCCAGCAGCAGCCGGGGACTAGCGACCTACAATGAGCAGTTCTTC. This gives the protein CASSSRGLATYNEQFF.

This clonotype has ten or more counts. The chain couples TRBV27 to TRBJ2-7; 8 bases match TRBD2. V trimming: 6 bases; J trimming: 1 base; junction bases outside the gene matches: 5. This CDR3 has 14 residues. The germline V gene encodes CDR1 MNHEY and CDR2 SMNVEV (reference sequence). For the CDR3, the DNA is TGTGCCAGCAGCATAGCGGGACCTTCCTACGAGCAGTACTTC. It yields the protein CASSIAGPSYEQYF.

Details on this clonotype: At one of its ends the junction is not consistent with the germline gene, which may arise from a read error. The J gene is TRBJ2-2, the V gene TRBV2; 7 positions agree with TRBD2. The CDR3 consists of 16 residues. Germline V CDR1 and CDR2: SNHLY, FYNNEI. The CDR3 nucleotides are TGTGCCGGCAGCCTACTAGCGAAGGTGTTAGCCGGGGAGCCGTTTTTT. Residues: CAGSLLAKVLAGEPFF.

The count of this clonotype is one. Since a far larger clone is one base different, this is likely a read error. V usage is TRBV28 and J usage is TRBJ2-5; TRBD1 matches 9 bases. The CDR3 is made up of 14 amino acids. The V gene end was trimmed by 4 bases and the J gene end by 5 bases; junction bases not matched to a gene: 5. Germline CDR1 MDHEN, CDR2 SYDVKM. The CDR3 bases are TGTGCCAGCAGTTCCACAGGGGGCGAGGAGACCCAGTACTTC. It specifies CASSSTGGEETQYF.

V is TRBV10-3 and J is TRBJ1-2; no clear D gene. Looked up from germline, CDR1 is ENHRY and CDR2 is SYGVKD. The CDR3 length is 15 residues. The ends were cut back, 0 bases at V and 4 bases at J, with 12 bases in the middle. CDR3 nucleotide sequence: TGTGCCATCAGTGAGTCATCCGAATCTCTCTATGGCTACACCTTC. It translates to CAISESSESLYGYTF.